This TCR beta chain was obtained from a study of beta chain features in type 1 diabetes. Study-wide points: Diminished insertions and augmented deletions at VDJ junctions characterized type 1 diabetes patients. Whether TCRB rearrangement is influenced by HLA type was left unresolved in this analysis.

In regard to this clone: No antigen is known for it.

As every portion of the isolated RNA was reverse transcribed, the sequencing read expressed TCRB transcripts. Here immunoSEQ multiplex PCR was the method, and the copy in TCRdb shows in-frame clones only, minus some. The table lists thousands of clones, 75% of them singletons. CDR3 length equals 12 residues. Germline loops: CDR1 KGHSY, CDR2 FQNENV. V gave up 0 bases and J gave up 6 bases, with 6 bases separating them. CD45RO/CCR7/CD25/CD127/CD95/CD27 separated CD4+ naive, central memory, regulatory and stem cell-like memory cells by sorting. Purities over 95% were achieved in all sorted populations. Input material: Tregs from blood. This receptor was identified in a man aged 18-30 years in good health. J is TRBJ2-7 and V is TRBV16; D remains ambiguous. DNA for the CDR3: TGTGCCAGCAGCCAATCTGGCCCCGAGCAGTACTTC. Translating gives CASSQSGPEQYF.